Listed here are 29 T cell receptor beta chains from one sample, sequenced in a study of T cell responses to AZD1222 COVID-19 vaccine. Data came from immunoSEQ multiplex PCR; TCRdb stores just in-frame clones and leaves some out. Of some 81,000 clones in the sample, around nine tenths were seen once. This specimen consisted of peripheral blood, obtained 28 days after the second AZD1222 dose. Source of these receptors: an adult who received the AZD1222 COVID-19 vaccine.

This chain links TRBV5-1 with TRBJ2-1; TRBD2 aligns across 13 bases. CDR1 and CDR2 (germline): SGHRS, YFSETQ. This CDR3 has 17 residues. The J segment lost 3 bases and the V segment lost 4 bases, leaving 7 bases of the junction unmatched. The CDR3: CASSRGTSGIVYNEQFF. CDR3 bases: TGCGCCAGCAGCCGGGGGACTAGCGGGATTGTCTACAATGAGCAGTTCTTC.

This clone was seen a single time. V gene TRBV19 combines with J gene TRBJ1-2; possible D gene TRBD1, 6 bases. V was clipped by 8 bases and J by 4 bases, with 17 bases between them. CDR1 LNHDA and CDR2 SQIVND come from the germline V gene (reference sequence). This CDR3 contains 14 residues. CDR3 amino acids: CASHREPSSYGYTF. The CDR3 bases are TGTGCCAGTCACAGGGAGCCCTCATCCTATGGCTACACCTTC.

J is TRBJ1-1 and V is TRBV30; D remains unclear. The germline V gene encodes CDR1 GTSNPN and CDR2 SVGIG (reference sequence). V was cut by 4 bases and J by 2 bases, with 5 bases left in between. The CDR3 totals 11 residues. The CDR3, as DNA: TGTGCCTGGAACAGAAACACTGAAGCTTTCTTT. Its translation: CAWNRNTEAFF. The complete variable domain, with remaining parts taken from reference TRBV30 and TRBJ1-1, reads SQTIHQWPATLVQPVGSPLSLECTVEGTSNPNLYWYRQAAGRGLQLLFYSVGIGQISSEVPQNLSASRPQDRQFILSSKKLLLSDSGFYLCAWNRNTEAFFGQGTRLTVV.

The chain links TRBV5-6 to TRBJ1-1; D is uncertain. V was trimmed by 4 bases and J by 1 base, leaving 11 bases between them. Germline CDR1 reads SGHDT; CDR2 reads YYEEEE. The CDR3 has 14 residues. CDR3 DNA: TGTGCCAGCAGCCTCCCGGCGGGGAACACTGAAGCTTTCTTT. Translating gives CASSLPAGNTEAFF.

The chain joins TRBV3-1 (or the pseudogene TRBV3-2) to TRBJ1-6; 8 bases are a match to TRBD1. The CDR3 runs 14 residues. Germline trimming cut 4 bases from V and 9 bases from J; bases unmatched to any gene: 5. Germline CDR1 reads LGHDT; CDR2 reads YNNKEL (reference sequence). The CDR3 sequence is CASSRDRRGSPLHF. CDR3 bases: TGTGCCAGCAGCCGGGACAGGAGGGGTTCACCCCTCCACTTT.

The J gene is TRBJ1-5, the V gene TRBV30; no reliable D call. The CDR3 consists of 13 residues. Germline V gene sequence: CDR1 GTSNPN, CDR2 SVGIG (reference sequence). Trimming removed 2 bases from V and 4 bases from J, with 9 bases in between. The chain's CDR3 is CAWSSMGNQPQHF. The CDR3 DNA is TGTGCCTGGAGTTCAATGGGGAATCAGCCCCAGCATTTT.

This clone was found once. The chain couples TRBV10-1 to TRBJ1-1; D not resolved. The CDR3 has 13 amino acids. CDR1 WNHNN and CDR2 SYGVQD come from the germline V gene (reference sequence). Trimming pared 2 bases from V and 1 base from J, leaving 5 bases between. CDR3 bases: TGCGCCAGCAGTGAGCAAGGGAACACTGAAGCTTTCTTT. Translating gives CASSEQGNTEAFF.

The V and J genes are TRBV7-9 and TRBJ1-1; no reliable D call. Trimming shortened V by 4 bases and J by 4 bases, and 13 bases separated the two germline ends. This CDR3 contains 14 residues. CDR1 SEHNR and CDR2 FQNEAQ come from the germline V gene (reference sequence). DNA for the CDR3: TGTGCCAGCAGCTGGGCCAGGAGGGCCACTGAAGCTTTCTTT. Protein sequence: CASSWARRATEAFF.

The chain recombines TRBV5-1 with TRBJ1-4, with D maybe TRBD1 (6 bases). The germline CDR1 and CDR2 sequences are SGHRS and YFSETQ. Trimming shortened V by 0 bases and J by 4 bases, and 10 bases separated the two germline ends. The CDR3 spans 15 residues. CDR3 sequence reads: CASSLAGHNNEKLFF. The DNA for the CDR3 is TGCGCCAGCAGCTTGGCGGGACACAATAATGAAAAACTGTTTTTT.

The chain recombines TRBV18 with TRBJ1-6, with D unclear. Trimming stripped 6 bases from V and 7 bases from J, with 10 bases between. Germline V gene sequence: CDR1 KGHSH, CDR2 LQKENI. The CDR3 runs 13 residues. CDR3 bases: TGTGCCAGCTCCGGAACTCCGAATTCACCCCTCCACTTT. Encoded protein: CASSGTPNSPLHF. The complete variable domain, with remaining parts taken from reference TRBV18 and TRBJ1-6, reads NAGVMQNPRHLVRRRGQEARLRCSPMKGHSHVYWYRQLPEEGLKFMVYLQKENIIDESGMPKERFSAEFPKEGPSILRIQQVVRGDSAAYFCASSGTPNSPLHFGNGTRLTVT.

A remark on this clone: Germline and junction disagree at one end, which may indicate a read error. The rearrangement links TRBV18 to TRBJ2-7, with TRBD2 as a possible D gene (6 bases). Germline-derived CDR1 and CDR2 are KGHSH and LQKENI. The CDR3 is 15 residues long. CDR3 sequence (DNA): TGTGCCGGCTCACCGGGGACTCCACAATCCTACGAGCAGTACTTC. It yields the protein CAGSPGTPQSYEQYF. The full variable domain, rest sourced from reference TRBV18 and TRBJ2-7, is NAGVMQNPRHLVRRRGQEARLRCSPMKGHSHVYWYRQLPEEGLKFMVYLQKENIIDESGMPKERFSAEFPKEGPSILRIQQVVRGDSAAYFCAGSPGTPQSYEQYFGPGTRLTVT.

V and J are TRBV6-1 and TRBJ2-1; 10 bases are a match to TRBD1. V dropped 2 bases and J dropped 5; count of bases not matched to a gene: 3. CDR1 and CDR2 from the germline V gene are MNHNS and SASEGT. This CDR3 comprises 15 residues. CDR3 protein: CASSEPGQGNNEQFF. CDR3 nucleotides: TGTGCCAGCAGTGAACCGGGACAGGGGAACAATGAGCAGTTCTTC.

V gene TRBV13 combines with J gene TRBJ1-2; D gene ambiguous. The CDR3 runs to 15 residues. From germline, CDR1 is PRHDT and CDR2 FYEKMQ (reference sequence). The V gene lost 3 bases and the J gene lost 8 bases, with 19 bases spanning the gap. The CDR3 DNA is TGTGCCAGCAGCTTCCTGAAGGGTCGGGGAGGAGGCTACACCTTC. Its protein is CASSFLKGRGGGYTF.

The chain is built from TRBV5-1 and TRBJ2-1; the D gene could be TRBD1 or TRBD2 (5 bases each). The CDR3 runs to 16 residues. The germline gives CDR1 SGHRS, CDR2 YFSETQ. Trimming left V 0 bases short and J 2 bases short, with 12 bases between. The CDR3 loop reads CASSLGDEFPYNEQFF. For the CDR3, the DNA is TGCGCCAGCAGCTTGGGGGACGAATTCCCCTACAATGAGCAGTTCTTC.

Regarding this clone: The sample carries other DNA sequences with the same CDR3. The chain uses TRBV28 and TRBJ1-2; no firm D call. The CDR3 has 13 residues. The V end lost 3 bases, the J end lost 2 bases, and 7 bases lay between the germline ends. CDR1 and CDR2 (germline): MDHEN, SYDVKM. The CDR3 nucleotides are TGTGCCAGCAGTTTTTCCAGGAACTATGGCTACACCTTC. It specifies CASSFSRNYGYTF.

The chain links TRBV12-5 to TRBJ1-5; D remains unclear. There are 16 residues in the CDR3. The V gene lost 1 base and the J gene lost 2 bases, with 12 bases spanning the gap. The germline gives CDR1 LGHNT, CDR2 FRNRAP. The CDR3 bases are TGTGCTAGTGGTTTGGGGCACTTTGGTCGCAATCAGCCCCAGCATTTT. Translated: CASGLGHFGRNQPQHF.

This clone was recorded only once. CDR3 sequence (DNA): TGTGCCAGCAGCTTAACAGGGGCTGGAAACACCATATATTTT. As protein: CASSLTGAGNTIYF. The rearrangement links TRBV5-5 to TRBJ1-3, with 7 bases fitting TRBD1. The CDR3 runs 14 residues. V lost 2 bases to trimming and J lost 2 bases; unmatched junction nucleotides: 1. CDR1 is SGHKS and CDR2 is YYEKEE in the germline V gene (reference sequence).

This clone was seen only a few times. The V call is TRBV28, the J call TRBJ1-3; 9 positions match TRBD1. The V segment lost 6 bases and the J segment 0 bases; nucleotides outside the gene matches: 9. CDR3 size: 17 residues. CDR1 MDHEN and CDR2 SYDVKM come from the germline V gene. In DNA, the CDR3 is TGTGCCAGCAGATTGGGACAGGGTTTCCTCTCTGGAAACACCATATATTTT. Its protein product is CASRLGQGFLSGNTIYF.

J is TRBJ2-3 and V is TRBV5-1; 11 nucleotides align to TRBD2. This CDR3 contains 17 residues. V lost 0 bases to trimming and J lost 6 bases; unmatched junction nucleotides: 9. From germline, CDR1 is SGHRS and CDR2 YFSETQ. Here the CDR3 DNA reads TGCGCCAGCAGCTTGGTAGCTAGCGGGAGGCCTACGGATACGCAGTATTTT. Its translation: CASSLVASGRPTDTQYF.

The rearrangement uses TRBV9 and TRBJ1-1; TRBD1 agrees at 12 bases. With V trimmed by 3 bases and J by 1 base, 10 bases remained unmatched. CDR1 and CDR2 from the germline V gene are SGDLS and YYNGEE. This CDR3 is 18 amino acids long. The CDR3 sequence is CASSGTGTGGARNTEAFF. CDR3 DNA: TGTGCCAGCAGCGGAACCGGGACAGGGGGCGCGAGGAACACTGAAGCTTTCTTT.

V is TRBV19 and J is TRBJ1-1, with D unresolved. The CDR3 length is 13 residues. Germline V gives CDR1 LNHDA, CDR2 SQIVND (reference sequence). V was trimmed by 3 bases and J by 1 base, leaving 6 bases between them. CDR3 DNA: TGTGCCAGTAGTATCTATGAGAACACTGAAGCTTTCTTT. It translates to CASSIYENTEAFF.

This sequence joins TRBV20-1 and TRBJ2-1; D gene uncertain. In germline, CDR1 is DFQATT, CDR2 SNEGSKA (reference sequence). V lost 3 bases and J lost 4, with 4 bases in between. The CDR3 runs to 11 residues. The CDR3: CSASRYNEQFF. In nucleotides, the CDR3 is TGCAGTGCTAGTAGGTACAATGAGCAGTTCTTC.

The V gene is TRBV30, the J gene TRBJ1-2, with D possibly matching TRBD1 (6 bases). Germline V CDR1 and CDR2: GTSNPN, SVGIG (reference sequence). V was cut by 4 bases and J by 4 bases, with 10 bases left in between. The length of the CDR3 is 12 residues. The CDR3 protein is CAWKGGSYGYTF. DNA for the CDR3: TGTGCCTGGAAGGGGGGGAGCTATGGCTACACCTTC.

The chain couples TRBV5-1 to TRBJ2-1; 7 bases are shared with TRBD2. This CDR3 region has 17 residues. With 4 bases clipped from V and 0 bases from J, the junction kept 10 bases outside the gene matches. In germline, CDR1 is SGHRS, CDR2 YFSETQ. Here the CDR3 reads CASSPAGLADSYNEQFF. The CDR3, as DNA: TGCGCCAGCAGCCCCGCCGGTCTAGCGGACTCCTACAATGAGCAGTTCTTC. Full variable domain (rest looked up from reference TRBV5-1 and TRBJ2-1): KAGVTQTPRYLIKTRGQQVTLSCSPISGHRSVSWYQQTPGQGLQFLFEYFSETQRNKGNFPGRFSGRQFSNSRSEMNVSTLELGDSALYLCASSPAGLADSYNEQFFGPGTRLTVL.

This clone came up once. The chain combines TRBV30 with TRBJ2-3; D might be TRBD2 (7 bases). Per the germline V gene, CDR1 is GTSNPN and CDR2 is SVGIG (reference sequence). The CDR3 has 14 residues. Trimming took off 1 base at V and 4 bases at J, with 12 bases between the two ends. DNA of the CDR3: TGTGCCTGGAGTGGAACCGGGGGGCCAGATACGCAGTATTTT. Its protein product is CAWSGTGGPDTQYF.

J is TRBJ1-1 and V is TRBV2; D is unclear. Germline values: CDR1 SNHLY, CDR2 FYNNEI. Trimming pared 7 bases from V and 2 bases from J, leaving 11 bases between. CDR3 length equals 13 residues. The CDR3 DNA is TGTGCCAGCACTGTAGGACTTAACACTGAAGCTTTCTTT. The encoded protein is CASTVGLNTEAFF.

This chain uses TRBV7-8 with TRBJ1-1; D is unresolved. Germline V gene sequence: CDR1 SGHVS, CDR2 FQNEAQ. V was shortened by 6 bases and J by 4 bases, with 15 bases between the two germline ends. The CDR3 sequence is 14 residues long. The CDR3 protein is CASSLDLWTTEAFF. For the CDR3, the DNA is TGTGCCAGCAGTTTGGATCTTTGGACCACTGAAGCTTTCTTT.

This clone was seen a few times. The chain recombines TRBV6-5 with TRBJ1-3; D unresolved. The CDR3 loop spans 15 amino acids. Germline CDR1 MNHEY, CDR2 SVGAGI. V was pared by 3 bases and J by 0 bases, with 9 bases between. Here the CDR3 DNA reads TGTGCCAGCAGTTATGCTGGCGCCTCTGGAAACACCATATATTTT. Amino acid sequence: CASSYAGASGNTIYF.

The chain is built from TRBV4-1 and TRBJ1-4, with D possibly matching TRBD1 (5 bases). CDR1 and CDR2 (germline): MGHRA, YSYEKL. CDR3 length equals 14 residues. V lost 4 bases, J lost 5 bases, and 11 bases lay in between. CDR3 loop: CASSPRTRNEKLFF. CDR3 in DNA: TGCGCCAGCAGCCCCCGGACAAGAAATGAAAAACTGTTTTTT.